Sequencing of this T cell receptor beta chain was carried out in a study of cytomegalovirus exposure and HLA in healthy donors. Study-wide context: HLA-typed donors were the source of about 90 million unique TCRs held in an early data release. The Caucasian-associated ancestry cluster held over 65% of 398 genotyped donors. General study results and limits: Through in vitro validation, a few CMV-associated chains were shown to be specific for CMV antigens.

The V end lost 3 bases, the J end lost 0 bases, and 9 bases lay between the germline ends. Germline V gene sequence: CDR1 MNHNS, CDR2 SASEGT. The CDR3 sequence is 15 residues long. This clone was recorded a few times. The antigen is not known. Use of 60 Vbeta and 13 Jbeta primers characterized the PCR. Here immunoSEQ multiplex PCR was the method, and the copy in TCRdb shows in-frame clones only, minus some. The table lists about 180,000 clones, about 68% of them singletons, with 2% to 3% in the top ten. V gene TRBV6-1 combines with J gene TRBJ2-1; possibly TRBD2 for D (5 bases). The sequence was obtained from a female donor in good health and CMV-seronegative. Specimen: PBMCs. The CDR3 region is CASSDWGASYNEQFF. CDR3 nucleotide sequence: TGTGCCAGCAGTGATTGGGGAGCCTCCTACAATGAGCAGTTCTTC.